These 4 T cell receptor beta chains originate from one sample sequenced in a study of PD-L1 blockade in urothelial cancer. Specified time point: peripheral blood 6 weeks after treatment start. Repertoires were generated with immunoSEQ multiplex PCR, while TCRdb's copy carries only in-frame clones and drops some. Counted here are roughly 120,000 clones, more than 85% occurring once; the ten biggest clones make up under 2%. The sample was PBMCs, taken around atezolizumab (anti-PD-L1) treatment. These receptors came from a man between 60 and 75 years old with urothelial cancer.

The chain employs TRBV19 and TRBJ1-1, with 7 bases that match TRBD1. With V trimmed by 7 bases and J by 1 base, 6 bases remained unmatched. This CDR3 has 14 amino acids. Looked up from germline, CDR1 is LNHDA and CDR2 is SQIVND (reference sequence). This CDR3 reads CASITGAANTEAFF. Written as DNA, the CDR3 is TGTGCCAGTATTACAGGGGCAGCGAACACTGAAGCTTTCTTT.

This clone is a singleton in its sample. The rearrangement uses TRBV5-1 and TRBJ2-3; TRBD2 might be the D (5 bases). The CDR3 spans 16 residues. V shed 3 bases and J shed 0 bases, with 14 bases lying between them. The germline gives CDR1 SGHRS, CDR2 YFSETQ. The CDR3 DNA reads as TGCGCCAGCAGCTCGGGGTTAATCTCTAGCACAGATACGCAGTATTTT. Protein: CASSSGLISSTDTQYF.

The rearrangement joins TRBV14 to TRBJ1-2; D is unclear. Germline V gene data show CDR1 as SGHDN and CDR2 as FVKESK. V lost 1 base and J 8 bases, leaving 17 bases between the germline ends. The CDR3 runs to 15 residues. This CDR3 reads CASSQGDFHGFGYTF. For the CDR3, the DNA is TGTGCCAGCAGCCAAGGAGACTTTCACGGGTTCGGCTACACCTTC.

The rearrangement links TRBV7-3 to TRBJ2-1; 11 bases fit TRBD2. This CDR3 is built from 18 residues. Trimming at V came to 4 bases and at J to 10 bases, leaving 18 bases not matched to a gene. The germline V gene has CDR1 SGHTA and CDR2 FQGTGA. As DNA, the CDR3 is TGTGCCAGCAGCTCTCCCCTCGGGATAGCGGGAGGGGGCGGAGAGCAGTTCTTC. It is translated as CASSSPLGIAGGGGEQFF.